This T cell receptor (beta chain) comes out of a study of STAT5B mutations in CD4+ large granular lymphocyte leukemia. General study points: TRBV06-family usage was enriched in top patient clones (8/27) versus controls (2/35).

In the case of this clone: Its cognate antigen is unknown.

Trimming pared 7 bases from V and 5 bases from J, leaving 16 bases between. The CDR3 consists of 14 residues. The germline gives CDR1 SGHNT, CDR2 YYREEE (reference sequence). Sequencing was at survey level. The table came from immunoSEQ multiplex PCR; TCRdb's copy has only in-frame clones and leaves some out. The sample yields more than 30,000 clones, 85% to 90% seen once. Sequencing input: CD4+ T cells from blood buffy coats. V usage is TRBV5-4 and J usage is TRBJ2-1; D may be TRBD1 (6 bases). The receptor's source is a human donor in good health. This CDR3 is CASGPKDSNNEQFF. In DNA, the CDR3 is TGTGCCAGCGGACCTAAGGACAGCAACAATGAGCAGTTCTTC.